This TCR beta chain was identified in a study of T cells in Graves' hyperthyroidism and ophthalmopathy. General study findings and limits: Before onset, ophthalmopathy was predicted by the model a median about 6.2 months earlier.

Concerning this clonotype itself: The antigen is unknown.

RNA transcripts yielded amplified TCR beta CDR3 regions. RT-PCR in the first round (using the HTBI primer set) targeted the TCR CDR3. TCRdb redid the calling of the multiplex PCR reads with MiXCR, one entry per CDR3 protein. The sample contains roughly 750,000 distinct CDR3 sequences, roughly 15% of which appear only once. V shed 5 bases and J shed 4 bases, with 15 bases lying between them. Germline V gives CDR1 SNHLY, CDR2 FYNNEI. The length of the CDR3 is 15 residues. The study excluded patients with uncontrolled infection, other autoimmune disease, pregnancy or lactation. Diagnoses used clinical symptoms, serum thyroxine and TRAb, thyroid ultrasound and orbital computed tomography. The PBMCs were taken from 10 ml of fresh peripheral blood.

The chain employs TRBV2 and TRBJ2-4; D is tentatively TRBD1 or TRBD2 (5 bases each). This sequence was found in a man aged 18 to 29 with Graves' hyperthyroidism. Sequenced input: blood. The CDR3 DNA sequence: TGTGCCAGCAGTCAGGGAGCTTCTTCTAAAAACATTCAGTACTTC. It yields the protein CASSQGASSKNIQYF.